This T cell receptor beta chain appears in the sequencing data of a study of CD8 T cells in ankylosing spondylitis. TCRdb reprocessed the 5' RACE reads via MiXCR and lists one record per CDR3 protein. The sample lists 200,000 to 250,000 distinct CDR3 sequences; more than 9% were seen once. Study results and caveats: A TCR beta motif made of several highly homologous variants seemed typical of ankylosing spondylitis blood.

In its sample, this clonotype was seen a few times. Its antigen is still unknown. The J segment lost 7 bases and the V segment lost 4 bases, leaving 22 bases of the junction unmatched. The germline gives CDR1 SGHAT, CDR2 FQNNGV. The CDR3 is made up of 19 amino acids. This TCR was recovered from a male donor with ankylosing spondylitis or in good health (not recorded which). Sequenced: blood, either unsorted or a sorted T cell fraction (not recorded which). The chain links TRBV11-2 to TRBJ2-5; 9 bases map to TRBD2. CDR3 coding DNA: TGTGCCAGCAGCTCTCCCCTCACATATAGCGGGGGTCTTTCGGTGACCCAGTACTTC. Its translation: CASSSPLTYSGGLSVTQYF.